Shown below are 14 T cell receptor beta chains from a single sample sequenced in a study of shared T cell receptors in the human thymus. Produced via immunoSEQ multiplex PCR; TCRdb's table is partial and in-frame only. The table lists some 760,000 clones, 80% to 90% of them singletons. This sample was also put to use in a study of human thymus T cells.

Sequencing was carried out using thymocytes. Receptors originate from a girl in the first two years of life with a congenital heart defect.

The chain has TRBV5-6 and TRBJ2-7; TRBD1 matches 8 bases. The CDR3 runs 16 residues. The germline CDR1 and CDR2 sequences are SGHDT and YYEEEE. With 2 bases clipped from V and 1 base from J, the junction kept 8 bases outside the gene matches. As DNA, the CDR3 is TGTGCCAGCAGCTTCTCCGGACAGGGTGCTTCCTACGAGCAGTACTTC. Amino acid sequence: CASSFSGQGASYEQYF.

The V call is TRBV5-4, the J call TRBJ2-5, with 8 positions matching TRBD1. The CDR3 spans 13 residues. Trimming at V came to 6 bases and at J to 7 bases, leaving 8 bases not matched to a gene. Germline CDR1 reads SGHNT; CDR2 reads YYREEE (reference sequence). The CDR3 bases are TGTGCCAGCAACCACAGGGGGAAGGGGACCCAGTACTTC. Its translation is CASNHRGKGTQYF.

This clone was observed a few times. This chain links TRBV5-4 with TRBJ2-4; 7 nucleotides agree with TRBD1. Germline trimming cut 0 bases from V and 2 bases from J; bases unmatched to any gene: 11. CDR1 and CDR2 from the germline V gene are SGHNT and YYREEE (reference sequence). The CDR3 contains 18 residues. CDR3 DNA sequence: TGTGCCAGCAGCTTGGAGGGCGAAGGGGGCGCGACCAAAAACATTCAGTACTTC. This codes for CASSLEGEGGATKNIQYF.

The V gene is TRBV4-1, the J gene TRBJ2-6; 8 bases align to TRBD2. Germline trimming cut 4 bases from V and 1 base from J; bases unmatched to any gene: 15. This CDR3 contains 20 residues. Per the germline V gene, CDR1 is MGHRA and CDR2 is YSYEKL. The CDR3 here is CASSLSSSGGQGSGANVLTF. CDR3 sequence (DNA): TGCGCCAGCAGCCTTTCGTCGAGCGGGGGACAAGGGTCTGGGGCCAACGTCCTGACTTTC.

The chain carries TRBV19 and TRBJ1-2; D is possibly TRBD1 (6 bases). The CDR3 sequence is 14 residues long. Trimming pared 3 bases from V and 5 bases from J, leaving 13 bases between. Per germline, CDR1 LNHDA and CDR2 SQIVND (reference sequence). The CDR3 protein is CASSITGSWYGYTF. The CDR3 DNA follows: TGTGCCAGTAGTATTACAGGGAGTTGGTATGGCTACACCTTC. Variable domain in full (rest from reference TRBV19 and TRBJ1-2): DGGITQSPKYLFRKEGQNVTLSCEQNLNHDAMYWYRQDPGQGLRLIYYSQIVNDFQKGDIAEGYSVSREKKESFPLTVTSAQKNPTAFYLCASSITGSWYGYTFGSGTRLTVV.

The V gene is TRBV14, the J gene TRBJ1-4; D is unresolved. This CDR3 region has 16 residues. Germline CDR1 and CDR2: SGHDN and FVKESK. V was pared by 4 bases and J by 0 bases, with 12 bases between. The CDR3 protein is CASSPAEPATNEKLFF. DNA of the CDR3: TGTGCCAGCAGCCCCGCAGAACCTGCAACTAATGAAAAACTGTTTTTT.

The rearrangement links TRBV28 to TRBJ1-1, with 8 bases matching TRBD1. V lost 2 bases to trimming and J lost 4 bases; unmatched junction nucleotides: 12. The CDR3 runs 17 residues. Germline V gene data show CDR1 as MDHEN and CDR2 as SYDVKM. The CDR3 sequence is CASSLKPTQGGGTEAFF. DNA of the CDR3: TGTGCCAGCAGTTTAAAGCCAACACAGGGGGGTGGCACTGAAGCTTTCTTT.

The rearrangement joins TRBV5-1 to TRBJ2-1, with D possibly TRBD1 on 6 matching bases. CDR3 length: 14 amino acids. V gave up 4 bases and J gave up 5 bases, with 13 bases separating them. Looked up from germline, CDR1 is SGHRS and CDR2 is YFSETQ. The CDR3 reads CASSRGPGDNEQFF. The CDR3 DNA is TGCGCCAGCAGCCGAGGACCAGGGGACAATGAGCAGTTCTTC.

The V and J genes are TRBV15 and TRBJ2-1; 8 nucleotides align to TRBD2. The length of the CDR3 is 16 residues. The germline V gene has CDR1 LNHNV and CDR2 YYDKDF (reference sequence). V dropped 0 bases and J dropped 4; count of bases not matched to a gene: 5. CDR3 nucleotide sequence: TGTGCCACCAGCAGAGAGGGGAGCGGGGGATACAATGAGCAGTTCTTC. Translated, it gives CATSREGSGGYNEQFF.

This clone has a single count. This sequence joins TRBV28 and TRBJ2-2; the D gene is possibly TRBD2 (5 bases). V was shortened by 5 bases and J by 2 bases, with 33 bases between the two germline ends. The CDR3 runs 22 residues. Germline V gene data show CDR1 as MDHEN and CDR2 as SYDVKM. This CDR3 is CASSRPHSGPGYVPPNTGELFF. The CDR3 nucleotides read TGTGCCAGCAGTCGCCCCCACTCCGGGCCGGGGTATGTCCCACCCAACACCGGGGAGCTGTTTTTT.

This chain joins TRBV25-1 and TRBJ2-7, with D possibly matching TRBD2 (6 bases). Trimming stripped 1 base from V and 3 bases from J, with 22 bases between. The CDR3 totals 18 residues. CDR1 and CDR2 (germline): MGHDK, SYGVNS. In DNA form, the CDR3 reads TGTGCCAGCAGTGAATCGGGGACTCAAACCTTCCTAAACTACGAGCAGTACTTC. As protein: CASSESGTQTFLNYEQYF.

The chain has TRBV29-1 and TRBJ1-1; a possible D gene is TRBD1 (5 bases). Trimming removed 4 bases at V and 2 bases at J, with 26 bases between. Looked up from germline, CDR1 is SQVTM and CDR2 is ANQGSEA. CDR3 length: 18 amino acids. CDR3 nucleotides: TGCAGCGTTGGAGGGACTGGAGGTCTGGGACCTTCAAACACTGAAGCTTTCTTT. Its translation is CSVGGTGGLGPSNTEAFF.

This sequence joins TRBV5-4 and TRBJ1-1; 7 bases align to TRBD1. Germline V gene lookup returns CDR1 SGHNT and CDR2 YYREEE (reference sequence). This CDR3 has 16 residues. Trimming at V came to 4 bases and at J to 7 bases, leaving 16 bases not matched to a gene. CDR3 coding DNA: TGTGCCAGCAGCCTAAAACCGACAGGGCCGTACATTGAAGCTTTCTTT. This translates into CASSLKPTGPYIEAFF.

V is TRBV6-5 and J is TRBJ1-1; D unresolved. Trimming pared 0 bases from V and 11 bases from J, leaving 16 bases between. The CDR3 is made up of 14 amino acids. CDR1 is MNHEY, CDR2 SVGAGI, per germline. The CDR3 here is CASSYSGIREDAFF. As DNA, the CDR3 is TGTGCCAGCAGTTACTCCGGGATCCGCGAGGATGCTTTCTTT.